What follows are 3 T cell receptor beta chains derived from one specimen sequenced in a study of blood T cell repertoires in COVID-19. Generated by immunoSEQ multiplex PCR, the TCRdb table keeps only in-frame clones and is missing some. In the table there are a few hundred thousand clones, about 83% of which are singletons. Sequenced input: PBMCs or T cells enriched from blood (not recorded which). These receptors were collected from a woman aged 40 to 55 who had recovered from COVID-19.

The chain's CDR3 is CASSFAGRSGGYTF. The CDR3 DNA reads TGTGCCAGCAGTTTCGCAGGGCGGAGTGGTGGCTACACCTTC. The chain joins TRBV27 to TRBJ1-2; the D gene is possibly TRBD1 (5 bases). The CDR3 consists of 14 residues. Trimming removed 3 bases at V and 7 bases at J, with 15 bases between. The germline V gene encodes CDR1 MNHEY and CDR2 SMNVEV (reference sequence).

The rearrangement uses TRBV11-3 and TRBJ1-1; TRBD1 matches at 7 bases. CDR1 and CDR2 from the germline V gene are SGHNT and YENEEA. The junction had 7 bases not matched to a gene; V was cut back by 5 bases and J by 1 base. The CDR3 consists of 15 residues. As DNA, the CDR3 is TGTGCCAGCAGCAAGAATGAGGGGGCGAACACTGAAGCTTTCTTT. Its protein product is CASSKNEGANTEAFF.

The genes are TRBV27 and TRBJ2-2; 7 bases match TRBD2. This CDR3 comprises 14 residues. The germline V gene has CDR1 MNHEY and CDR2 SMNVEV (reference sequence). Trimming cost V 6 bases and J 5 bases; bases outside gene matches: 6. The CDR3 reads CASRPTSPTGELFF. CDR3 sequence (DNA): TGTGCCAGCAGGCCGACTAGCCCGACCGGGGAGCTGTTTTTT.